This T cell receptor beta chain was found in a study of blood T cell repertoires in COVID-19. As for the study in general: COVID-19 samples from acute and convalescent phases originated in the United States, Italy and Spain.

Sequencing used immunoSEQ multiplex PCR; TCRdb keeps in-frame clones, though not all of them. Found here are more than 300,000 clones, about nine tenths of them singletons; the top ten hold 6% to 8%. Per the germline V gene, CDR1 is PRHDT and CDR2 is FYEKMQ (reference sequence). The V gene lost 6 bases and the J gene lost 7 bases, with 15 bases spanning the gap. CDR3 size: 13 residues. This chain links TRBV13 with TRBJ1-1, with D perhaps matching TRBD1 (5 bases). The receptor's source is a woman between 65 and 79 years old with COVID-19, enrolled during active disease. The material sequenced was peripheral blood. CDR3 nucleotides: TGTGCCAGCAGGTACAGGTGGGTGGGTGAAGCTTTCTTT. Its translation is CASRYRWVGEAFF.